Below are 24 T cell receptor beta chains sequenced from a single sample in a study of T-cell memory formation after mild COVID-19. MiXCR was run by TCRdb on the 5' RACE reads, yielding one entry per CDR3 protein. The sample holds 35,000 to 50,000 distinct CDR3 sequences, roughly 9% seen once. Specimen: PBMCs or a T cell subset sorted from them (not recorded which). These receptor sequences come from an adult woman who had mild COVID-19 (a few samples of this study predate the infection). Cell type and time point are not known.

This clonotype was detected ten times or more. The chain joins TRBV4-3 to TRBJ2-7, with D maybe TRBD1 (5 bases). Germline V CDR1 and CDR2: LGHNA, YSLEER. The CDR3 extends over 13 amino acids. Trimming removed 1 base at V and 3 bases at J, with 7 bases between. The CDR3: CASSQGGNYEQYF. In DNA form, the CDR3 reads TGCGCCAGCAGCCAAGGGGGCAACTACGAGCAGTACTTC.

The chain uses TRBV11-1 and TRBJ2-1; 7 bases match TRBD1. V lost 3 bases, J lost 1 base, and 0 bases stayed unmatched. There are 14 residues in the CDR3. Germline-derived CDR1 and CDR2 are SGHAT and FQDESV (reference sequence). The CDR3 reads CASSLGQSYNEQFF. CDR3 nucleotide sequence: TGTGCCAGCAGCTTGGGACAGTCCTACAATGAGCAGTTCTTC.

This clonotype was detected many times. This sequence joins TRBV7-9 and TRBJ2-7, with D perhaps TRBD2 (6 bases). The CDR3 extends over 16 amino acids. Between the trimmed V and J ends, which lost 4 bases and 2 bases, there was a span of 18 bases. Germline lookup yields CDR1 SEHNR and CDR2 FQNEAQ (reference sequence). The DNA for the CDR3 is TGTGCCAGCAGCTCAAGAGGCGCCGGAGGGCCCTACGAGCAGTACTTC. As protein: CASSSRGAGGPYEQYF.

This clonotype was recorded at least ten times. The V call is TRBV4-3, the J call TRBJ2-3; D is uncertain. V dropped 0 bases and J dropped 2 bases, with 15 bases sitting between them. The CDR3 is 17 residues long. Germline V gene lookup returns CDR1 LGHNA and CDR2 YSLEER. CDR3 residues: CASSQDSSLINTDTQYF. The CDR3 region has the DNA TGCGCCAGCAGCCAAGATTCAAGCCTGATCAACACAGATACGCAGTATTTT.

The table lists this clonotype with a few counts. The chain is built from TRBV14 and TRBJ2-3, with D perhaps matching TRBD1 (5 bases). The CDR3 spans 14 residues. The germline CDR1 and CDR2 sequences are SGHDN and FVKESK. The ends were cut back, 10 bases at V and 0 bases at J, with 14 bases in the middle. CDR3 in DNA: TGTGCCAACACGGACACCCCAAGCACAGATACGCAGTATTTT. This translates into CANTDTPSTDTQYF.

As to this clonotype: At one end the junction does not follow the germline gene, possibly because of a read error. This chain links TRBV4-1 with TRBJ2-5; D may be TRBD2 (5 bases). The CDR3 extends over 14 amino acids. In germline, CDR1 is MGHRA, CDR2 YSYEKL. CDR3 nucleotide sequence: TGCGCCATCAGCCAAGATCGGGATGGCCAGACCCAGTACTTC. Protein product: CAISQDRDGQTQYF.

The chain has TRBV20-1 and TRBJ2-7; 8 nucleotides line up with TRBD2. After removal of 0 bases from V and 4 bases from J, the junction contained 5 bases not matched to a gene. Germline loops: CDR1 DFQATT, CDR2 SNEGSKA (reference sequence). The CDR3 is 14 residues long. DNA of the CDR3: TGCAGTGCTAGAGATCAAAGCGGGAGATACGAGCAGTACTTC. Its protein product is CSARDQSGRYEQYF.

The chain recombines TRBV10-2 with TRBJ2-5; D ambiguous. Looked up from germline, CDR1 is WSHSY and CDR2 is SAAADI. CDR3 length: 14 amino acids. The V and J ends lost 2 bases and 0 bases respectively, with 7 bases between them. The CDR3 region is CASSEGSNQETQYF. CDR3 DNA: TGCGCCAGCAGTGAGGGCAGTAACCAAGAGACCCAGTACTTC.

This clonotype was detected only a few times. The V and J genes are TRBV3-1 and TRBJ2-2; D is possibly TRBD1 or TRBD2 (5 bases each). From germline, CDR1 is LGHDT and CDR2 YNNKEL (reference sequence). V lost 5 bases and J 1 base, leaving 11 bases between the germline ends. The length of the CDR3 is 15 residues. CDR3 in amino acids: CASSTGTENTGELFF. The CDR3 nucleotides are TGTGCCAGCAGCACCGGGACGGAGAACACCGGGGAGCTGTTTTTT.

The chain recombines TRBV7-9 with TRBJ2-7; no definite D call. CDR3 length: 12 amino acids. Germline assignment: CDR1 SEHNR and CDR2 FQNEAQ (reference sequence). Trimming pared 3 bases from V and 6 bases from J, leaving 9 bases between. The CDR3 DNA reads TGTGCCAGCAGCTTTCCGGGCGCCGAGCAGTACTTC. Translating gives CASSFPGAEQYF.

The chain combines TRBV2 with TRBJ2-2; 7 bases agree with TRBD2. Germline CDR1 and CDR2: SNHLY and FYNNEI. The CDR3 runs 15 residues. Trimming at V came to 0 bases and at J to 5 bases, leaving 3 bases not matched to a gene. Here the CDR3 reads CASSEAQGGTGELFF. Written as DNA, the CDR3 is TGTGCCAGCAGTGAAGCCCAGGGAGGGACCGGGGAGCTGTTTTTT. Complete variable domain (other parts from reference TRBV2 and TRBJ2-2): EPEVTQTPSHQVTQMGQEVILRCVPISNHLYFYWYRQILGQKVEFLVSFYNNEISEKSEIFDDQFSVERPDGSNFTLKIRSTKLEDSAMYFCASSEAQGGTGELFFGEGSRLTVL.

This clonotype is classed as medium-sized (0.01 to 0.1%). The V and J genes are TRBV2 and TRBJ2-3, with TRBD2 identical over 13 bases. V shed 7 bases, J shed 7 bases, and the junction held 20 bases outside the gene matches. The germline V gene has CDR1 SNHLY and CDR2 FYNNEI. The CDR3 consists of 19 residues. The CDR3 DNA is TGTGCCAGCACGAGCAGGACTAGCGGGGGCCCTACAACCTTCAATACGCAGTATTTT. Translated, it gives CASTSRTSGGPTTFNTQYF.

The V gene is TRBV27, the J gene TRBJ2-2; tentatively, D is TRBD1 (7 bases). Trimming took off 3 bases at V and 4 bases at J, with 18 bases between the two ends. CDR3 length: 17 amino acids. Germline V gene sequence: CDR1 MNHEY, CDR2 SMNVEV (reference sequence). The CDR3 here is CASSFARLQGGTGELFF. The CDR3 DNA reads as TGTGCCAGCAGTTTCGCACGGTTGCAGGGGGGCACCGGGGAGCTGTTTTTT.

The table lists this clonotype with a few counts. V gene TRBV4-1 combines with J gene TRBJ2-2; tentative D call: TRBD2 (7 bases). Germline lookup yields CDR1 MGHRA and CDR2 YSYEKL. The CDR3 is made up of 17 amino acids. V was pared by 3 bases and J by 1 base, with 15 bases between. The chain's CDR3 is CASSQHPGGLNTGELFF. CDR3 nucleotides: TGCGCCAGCAGCCAGCATCCGGGGGGCTTGAACACCGGGGAGCTGTTTTTT.

This clonotype was seen repeatedly, ten times or more. The chain joins TRBV29-1 to TRBJ2-6; D unresolved. CDR1 is SQVTM and CDR2 is ANQGSEA in the germline V gene. The CDR3 runs to 15 residues. Trimming left V 6 bases short and J 0 bases short, with 12 bases between. The CDR3 loop is CSVRGDSSGANVLTF. The CDR3 DNA is TGCAGCGTCCGTGGGGATAGCTCTGGGGCCAACGTCCTGACTTTC.

The table lists this clonotype with a few counts. The chain employs TRBV29-1 and TRBJ1-1; no clear D gene. The length of the CDR3 is 11 residues. Looked up from germline, CDR1 is SQVTM and CDR2 is ANQGSEA. V lost 2 bases, J lost 0 bases, and 1 base lay in between. CDR3 sequence (DNA): TGCAGCGTTGAACTGAACACTGAAGCTTTCTTT. It translates to CSVELNTEAFF.

This clonotype came up many times. The V call is TRBV7-2, the J call TRBJ2-7; D unclear. With 4 bases removed from V and 2 bases from J, the gap between germline ends came to 18 bases. Germline assignment: CDR1 SGHTA and CDR2 FQGNSA. This CDR3 has 16 residues. The CDR3 DNA reads as TGTGCCAGCAGCTGGCAGATCCCAACAGATACCTACGAGCAGTACTTC. Its translation is CASSWQIPTDTYEQYF.

This clonotype was counted at least ten times. The chain couples TRBV12-3 or TRBV12-4 to TRBJ2-5; weak D call: TRBD1 (6 bases). The CDR3 extends over 13 amino acids. The V gene lost 3 bases and the J gene lost 4 bases, with 9 bases spanning the gap. The CDR3 sequence: CASSFARGETQYF. CDR3 nucleotide sequence: TGTGCCAGCAGTTTCGCCAGGGGAGAGACCCAGTACTTC.

This sequence joins TRBV29-1 and TRBJ1-2; the D is unclear. Looked up from germline, CDR1 is SQVTM and CDR2 is ANQGSEA. CDR3 size: 12 residues. V lost 5 bases, J lost 8 bases, and 15 bases lay in between. The CDR3 nucleotides are TGCAGCGTTTTTGGAACGATTAAGGGCTACACCTTC. This encodes CSVFGTIKGYTF.

The chain couples TRBV20-1 to TRBJ1-2; D remains ambiguous. This CDR3 contains 12 residues. Trimming stripped 5 bases from V and 2 bases from J, with 9 bases between. Germline V lookup: CDR1 DFQATT, CDR2 SNEGSKA (reference sequence). CDR3 loop: CSASPGNYGYTF. CDR3 DNA: TGCAGTGCTTCTCCAGGAAACTATGGCTACACCTTC.

The chain couples TRBV20-1 to TRBJ2-7; 10 positions match TRBD2. V lost 5 bases, J lost 3 bases, and 4 bases stayed unmatched. There are 13 residues in the CDR3. Germline V lookup: CDR1 DFQATT, CDR2 SNEGSKA (reference sequence). In nucleotides, the CDR3 is TGCAGTGCTCCCGGGACTAGCGACTACGAGCAGTACTTC. This translates into CSAPGTSDYEQYF.

In its sample, this clonotype was seen a few times. The chain couples TRBV12-3 or TRBV12-4 to TRBJ2-1; 7 positions match TRBD1. Losses at the gene ends were 3 bases for V and 4 bases for J; bases not matched to a gene: 9. The CDR3 runs to 16 residues. CDR3: CASSFGSGTVYNEQFF. The DNA for the CDR3 is TGTGCCAGCAGTTTTGGGTCGGGGACAGTATACAATGAGCAGTTCTTC.

This clonotype was seen many times. The CDR3 here is CASSFRTVSQETQYF. The CDR3 nucleotides read TGTGCCAGCAGCTTTAGGACTGTTTCCCAAGAGACCCAGTACTTC. This chain joins TRBV5-6 and TRBJ2-5; TRBD2 is a possible D gene (5 bases). V shed 2 bases and J shed 1 base, with 12 bases lying between them. CDR1 is SGHDT, CDR2 YYEEEE, per germline. The CDR3 totals 15 residues.

CDR3 DNA: TGTGCCAGCAGTCCTACAGGGGACGGTCAGCCCCAGCATTTT. This codes for CASSPTGDGQPQHF. This chain connects TRBV6-4 to TRBJ1-5; 7 bases are a match to TRBD1. Per germline, CDR1 MRHNA and CDR2 SNTAGT. The CDR3 has 14 amino acids. After removal of 5 bases from V and 6 bases from J, the junction contained 7 bases not matched to a gene.